This entry is about one TCR beta chain. The antigen remains unidentified. As part of library construction, unique molecular identifiers were attached to individual cDNA molecules. Via MiXCR, TCRdb re-called the 5' RACE reads, giving one row per CDR3 protein. Among about 52,000 distinct CDR3 sequences listed, 11% were seen once. The data are from a study of early T cells in non-severe SARS-CoV-2 infection. Study in general: RNA in bulk from unsorted whole blood was sequenced, and chains were unpaired.

Study conclusions and caveats: VDJdb matching, biased toward anti-spike CD8 responses, missed private and CD4 specificities.

The CDR3 is 13 residues long. From germline, CDR1 is MGHRA and CDR2 YSYEKL. The V end lost 4 bases, the J end lost 5 bases, and 12 bases lay between the germline ends. The TCR was taken from an adult who was a healthcare worker with PCR-confirmed SARS-CoV-2 infection or an uninfected control (not recorded which). Sequenced: whole blood. The chain has TRBV4-1 and TRBJ2-7; no reliable D call. The chain's CDR3 is CASSPPSRDEQYF. DNA for the CDR3: TGCGCCAGCAGCCCCCCGAGCCGGGACGAGCAGTACTTC.